This T cell receptor (beta chain) was documented in a study of metastatic and nonmetastatic thyroid tumors. At the level of the study: A comparison of repertoires was made across blood and tumor or nodule tissue from malignant and benign thyroid patients.

General observations from the study: Reported TCR beta diversity, measured in blood and tumor, was significantly higher for malignant thyroid tumors than for benign nodules.

In the study's own analysis: The study built a papillary thyroid cancer distant-metastasis classifier from CDR3 differences across clinicopathological groups. TCRdb re-analyzed the PCR reads using MiXCR. These V and J calls rely on TCRdb rather than the paper's analysis. This repertoire shows approximately 74,000 clones, about 14% found once; its top ten account for about 7%. Germline CDR1 and CDR2: LGHDT and YNNKEL (reference sequence). The CDR3 runs to 13 residues. Each patient came to thyroid surgery without any prior treatment (of any kind). Concerning this clone: No antigen is known for it. Its ends do not fully match the called genes, so a read error is possible.

Sequences were obtained from blood. The rearrangement uses TRBV3-1 and TRBJ2-5; TRBD2 aligns across 9 bases. The source is a male donor with papillary thyroid cancer or a benign thyroid nodule (not recorded which). Some clones in this sample may be carry-over from other donors' samples. The CDR3 bases are TGTGCCAGCAGCCAATCTAGCGGGACCCTTGGGGACTTC. This sequence encodes CASSQSSGTLGDF.